This TCR beta chain emerged from a study of blood T cell repertoires in COVID-19 (dated by TCRdb to the early 2020s). In terms of the full investigation: Collaborator samples came from the United States, Italy and Spain and covered acute and convalescent phases of COVID-19. Where available, HLA class I and class II types were taken from metadata supplied by the sample provider and were not determined by assay-based typing. Samples were obtained from the ongoing ImmuneRACE study (first 160 participants) and from approximately 1,200 subjects provided by 6 global collaborators. A freely available public database, intended as a resource for researchers studying the immune response to SARS-CoV-2, is where the repertoires were released. The sample metadata nearly always contained a de-identified subject ID, COVID-19 status, age in years and sex. The prospective study material was composed of cDNA or gDNA derived from T cells, B-cell-depleted T cells, or PBMCs. The dataset comprised deeply sampled blood TCRbeta repertoires from subjects exposed to, actively infected with, or recovered from COVID-19.

TCRbeta CDR3 regions were amplified from genomic DNA by means of the immunoSEQ Assay, a bias-controlled multiplex PCR. As for how the authors treated the data: The number of nucleated cells in each sample was estimated by amplification of reference gene primers within the assay. Sequence reads were collapsed and filtered to measure the absolute abundance of every unique TCRbeta CDR3 rearrangement. For each sample, productive Simpson clonality was calculated by taking the square root of Simpson's diversity index across productive rearrangements. TCRdb mirrors the immuneACCESS table, restricted to in-frame sequences. Some clones are absent from its copies; in checked studies, under half trace to an unresolved V gene, and the reason for the others is unknown. For V, J and clone size, that table is used; D and trimming come from the DNA. This sample has approximately 110,000 clones in its table, and more than 75% of those were observed once. The ten largest clonotypes hold 5% to 6.5% of the sample.

What the work shows at the level of the full study, not this receptor alone: The quantity of clinical and demographic metadata differed by source and by participant and was supplied without curation.

The collaborating institutions used their own protocols to collect whole blood in K2EDTA tubes. For TCRbeta analysis, collaborators shipped samples in one of three forms: frozen whole blood, isolated PBMCs, or DNA extracted from either of those sample types. Of note for this clone: No cognate antigen has been identified for it. No base-level quality is on record; no much larger clone is a single base apart.

The specimen sequenced was peripheral blood. This receptor was obtained from a human donor in a cohort sampled during active COVID-19.

The CDR3 protein: CASRGDRVEQYF. The DNA is TGTGCCAGCAGGGGAGACAGGGTCGAGCAGTACTTC. The sequence is built from TRBV6-5 and TRBJ2-7, with 7 middle bases fitting TRBD1. V trim: 6 bases; J trim: 6 bases; unmatched bases: 5. The CDR3 covers 12 residues, taking in both the cysteine and the phenylalanine. The DNA shown is the 36-base CDR3, in frame from base 1. CDR1 and CDR2 are drawn from the germline V gene: MNHEY, SVGAGI.